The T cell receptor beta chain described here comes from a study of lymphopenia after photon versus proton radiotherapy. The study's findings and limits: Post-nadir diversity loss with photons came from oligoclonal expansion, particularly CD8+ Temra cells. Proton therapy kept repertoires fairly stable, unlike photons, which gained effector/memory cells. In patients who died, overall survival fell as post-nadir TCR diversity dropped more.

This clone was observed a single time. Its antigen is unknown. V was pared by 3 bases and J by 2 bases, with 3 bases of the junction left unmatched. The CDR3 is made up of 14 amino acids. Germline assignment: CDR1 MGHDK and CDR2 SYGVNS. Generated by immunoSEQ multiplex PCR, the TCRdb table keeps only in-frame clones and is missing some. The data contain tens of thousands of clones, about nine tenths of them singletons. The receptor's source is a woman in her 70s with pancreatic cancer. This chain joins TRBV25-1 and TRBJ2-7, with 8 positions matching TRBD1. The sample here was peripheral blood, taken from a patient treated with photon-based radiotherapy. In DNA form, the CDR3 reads TGTGCCAGCAGTGAGACAGGGGTCACCTACGAGCAGTACTTC. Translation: CASSETGVTYEQYF.